This TCR beta chain came from a study of cytomegalovirus exposure and HLA in healthy donors. Trimming shortened V by 3 bases and J by 4 bases, and 10 bases separated the two germline ends. The CDR3 runs to 13 residues. Germline-derived CDR1 and CDR2 are SGHAT and FQDESV (reference sequence). The data were produced by immunoSEQ multiplex PCR, yet TCRdb's version contains in-frame clones alone and is incomplete. Of about 64,000 clones in the sample, 85% to 95% were seen once. The sequence was collected from a woman under 30 in good health and CMV-seropositive. This chain connects TRBV11-1 to TRBJ2-7, with D perhaps matching TRBD1 (5 bases). Sample: PBMCs. The CDR3 DNA reads as TGTGCCAGCAGCTTGAGACAGAGTTACGAGCAGTACTTC. Its translation is CASSLRQSYEQYF.